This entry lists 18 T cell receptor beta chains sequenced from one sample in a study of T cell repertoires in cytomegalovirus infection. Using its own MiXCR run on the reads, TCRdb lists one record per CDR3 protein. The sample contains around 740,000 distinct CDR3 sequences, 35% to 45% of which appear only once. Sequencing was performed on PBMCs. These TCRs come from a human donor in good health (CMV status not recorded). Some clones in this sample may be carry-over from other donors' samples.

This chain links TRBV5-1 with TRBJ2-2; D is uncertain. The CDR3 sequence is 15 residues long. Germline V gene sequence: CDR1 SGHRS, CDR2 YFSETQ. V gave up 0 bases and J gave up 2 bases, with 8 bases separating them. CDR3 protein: CASSLVRVNTGELFF. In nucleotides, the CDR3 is TGCGCCAGCAGCTTGGTCCGGGTCAACACCGGGGAGCTGTTTTTT.

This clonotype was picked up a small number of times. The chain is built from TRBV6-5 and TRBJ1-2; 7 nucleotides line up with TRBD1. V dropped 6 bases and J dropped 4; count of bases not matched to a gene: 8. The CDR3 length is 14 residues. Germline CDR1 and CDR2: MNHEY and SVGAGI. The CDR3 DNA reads TGTGCCAGCAGCATGGACAGGCAGCGCTATGGCTACACCTTC. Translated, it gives CASSMDRQRYGYTF.

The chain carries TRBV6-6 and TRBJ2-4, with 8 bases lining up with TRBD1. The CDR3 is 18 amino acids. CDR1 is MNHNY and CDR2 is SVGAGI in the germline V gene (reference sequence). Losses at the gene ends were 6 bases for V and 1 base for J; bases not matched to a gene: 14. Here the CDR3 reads CASSRGRLSFLAKNIQYF. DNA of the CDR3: TGTGCCAGCAGCAGGGGGCGGTTGTCATTCTTGGCCAAAAACATTCAGTACTTC.

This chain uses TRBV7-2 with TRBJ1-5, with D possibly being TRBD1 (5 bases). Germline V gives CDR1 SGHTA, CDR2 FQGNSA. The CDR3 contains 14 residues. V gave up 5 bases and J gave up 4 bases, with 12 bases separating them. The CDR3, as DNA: TGTGCCAGCAGCACACCGGGACCAAATCAGCCCCAGCATTTT. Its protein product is CASSTPGPNQPQHF.

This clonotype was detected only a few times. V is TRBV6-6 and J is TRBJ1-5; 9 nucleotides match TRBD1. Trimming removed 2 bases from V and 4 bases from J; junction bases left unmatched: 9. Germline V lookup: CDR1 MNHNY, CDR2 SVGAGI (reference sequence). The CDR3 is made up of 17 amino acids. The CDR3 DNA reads TGTGCCAGCAGTTACGGCCGAGGGGACAGGGTGAATCAGCCCCAGCATTTT. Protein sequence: CASSYGRGDRVNQPQHF.

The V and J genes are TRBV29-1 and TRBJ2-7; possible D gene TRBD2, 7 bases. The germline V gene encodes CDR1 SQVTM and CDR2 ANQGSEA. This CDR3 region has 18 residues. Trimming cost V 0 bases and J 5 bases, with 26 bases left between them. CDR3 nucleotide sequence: TGCAGCGTTGAAGATCTTCGGGGATCCCCGGAGGGGGGGGACGAGCAGTACTTC. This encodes CSVEDLRGSPEGGDEQYF.

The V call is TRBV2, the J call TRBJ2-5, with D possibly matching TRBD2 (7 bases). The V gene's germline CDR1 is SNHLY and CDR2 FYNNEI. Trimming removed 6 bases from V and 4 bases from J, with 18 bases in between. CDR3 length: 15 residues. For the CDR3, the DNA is TGTGCCAGCAGGAAAAGGGAGGGGACACGAGAGACCCAGTACTTC. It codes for CASRKREGTRETQYF.

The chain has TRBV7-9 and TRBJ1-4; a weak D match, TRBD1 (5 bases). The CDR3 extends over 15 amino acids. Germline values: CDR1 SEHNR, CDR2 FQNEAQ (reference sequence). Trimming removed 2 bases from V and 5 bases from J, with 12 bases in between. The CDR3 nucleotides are TGTGCCAGCAGCTTACAGACAGAAGAAAATGAAAAACTGTTTTTT. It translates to CASSLQTEENEKLFF. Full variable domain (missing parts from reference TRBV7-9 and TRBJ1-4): DTGVSQNPRHKITKRGQNVTFRCDPISEHNRLYWYRQTLGQGPEFLTYFQNEAQLEKSRLLSDRFSAERPKGSFSTLEIQRTEQGDSAMYLCASSLQTEENEKLFFGSGTQLSVL.

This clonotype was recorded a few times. In DNA, the CDR3 is TGTGCCAGCAGTTACGGGGCTAGCGGCCTCGGGAATGAGCAGTTCTTC. It codes for CASSYGASGLGNEQFF. This sequence joins TRBV6-2 or TRBV6-3 and TRBJ2-1, with TRBD2 matching over 7 bases. Germline V gene sequence: CDR1 MNHEY, CDR2 SVGEGT. The CDR3 sequence is 16 residues long. The junction had 11 bases not matched to a gene; V was cut back by 2 bases and J by 7 bases.

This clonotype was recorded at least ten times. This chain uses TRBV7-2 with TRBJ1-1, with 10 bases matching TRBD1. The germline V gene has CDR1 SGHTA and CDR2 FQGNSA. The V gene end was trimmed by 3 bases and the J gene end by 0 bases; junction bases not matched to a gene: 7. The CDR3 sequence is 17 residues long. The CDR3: CASSFTGTGVMNTEAFF. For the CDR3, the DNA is TGTGCCAGCAGCTTTACCGGGACAGGGGTGATGAACACTGAAGCTTTCTTT.

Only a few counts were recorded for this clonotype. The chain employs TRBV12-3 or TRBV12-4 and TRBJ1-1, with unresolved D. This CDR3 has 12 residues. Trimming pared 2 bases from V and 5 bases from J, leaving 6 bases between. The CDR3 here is CASSLIWTEAFF. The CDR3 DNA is TGTGCCAGCAGTTTAATATGGACTGAAGCTTTCTTT.

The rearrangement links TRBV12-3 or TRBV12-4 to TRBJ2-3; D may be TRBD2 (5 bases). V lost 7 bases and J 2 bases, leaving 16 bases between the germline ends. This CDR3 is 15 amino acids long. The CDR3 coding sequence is TGTGCCAGCAAAGCCGGTCGAGCGGCCACAGATACGCAGTATTTT. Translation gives CASKAGRAATDTQYF.

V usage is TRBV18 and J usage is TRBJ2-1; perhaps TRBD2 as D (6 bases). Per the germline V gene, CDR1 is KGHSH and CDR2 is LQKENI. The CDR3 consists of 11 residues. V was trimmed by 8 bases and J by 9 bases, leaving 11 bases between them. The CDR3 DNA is TGTGCCAGCGGCCCGGGGGTTGAGCAGTTCTTC. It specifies CASGPGVEQFF.

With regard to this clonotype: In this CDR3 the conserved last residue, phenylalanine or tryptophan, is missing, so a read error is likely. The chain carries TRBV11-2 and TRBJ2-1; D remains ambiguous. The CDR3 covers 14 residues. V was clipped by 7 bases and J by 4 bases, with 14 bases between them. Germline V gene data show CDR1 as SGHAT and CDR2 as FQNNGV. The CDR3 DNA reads TGTGCCAGCACTCTCGTGGGCGGTTACAATGAGCAGTTCTTA. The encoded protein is CASTLVGGYNEQFL.

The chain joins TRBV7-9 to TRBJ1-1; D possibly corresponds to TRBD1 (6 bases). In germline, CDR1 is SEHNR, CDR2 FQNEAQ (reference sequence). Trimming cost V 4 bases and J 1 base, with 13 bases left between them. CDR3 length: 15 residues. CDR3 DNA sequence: TGTGCCAGCAGCTCGTCAGGGGCGCGGAACACTGAAGCTTTCTTT. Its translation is CASSSSGARNTEAFF.

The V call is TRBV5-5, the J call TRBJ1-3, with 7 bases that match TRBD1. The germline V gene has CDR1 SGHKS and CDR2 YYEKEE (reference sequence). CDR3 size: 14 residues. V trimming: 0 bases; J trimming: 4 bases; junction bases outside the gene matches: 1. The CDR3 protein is CASSLEQGGNTIYF. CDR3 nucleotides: TGTGCCAGCAGCTTGGAACAGGGGGGAAACACCATATATTTT.

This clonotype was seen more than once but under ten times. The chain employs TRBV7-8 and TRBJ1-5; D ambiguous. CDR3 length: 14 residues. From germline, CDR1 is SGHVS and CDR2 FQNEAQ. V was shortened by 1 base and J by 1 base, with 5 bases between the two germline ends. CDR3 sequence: CASSLETSNQPQHF. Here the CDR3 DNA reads TGTGCCAGCAGCTTAGAGACCAGCAATCAGCCCCAGCATTTT.

The CDR3 nucleotides are TGTGCCAGCAGTAGTGGACTAGCGGGGATGGAGACCCAGTACTTC. Amino acid sequence: CASSSGLAGMETQYF. This rearrangement joins TRBV27 to TRBJ2-5; 12 positions match TRBD2. Germline CDR1 MNHEY, CDR2 SMNVEV (reference sequence). V was pared by 5 bases and J by 5 bases, with 6 bases of the junction left unmatched. This CDR3 is built from 15 residues.